One sample yielded the 21 T cell receptor beta chains listed below, sequenced in a study of cytomegalovirus exposure and HLA in healthy donors. PCR employed 60 Vbeta and 13 Jbeta primers. Clones were read by immunoSEQ multiplex PCR, and TCRdb kept only the in-frame ones, dropping some. The sample records 150,000 or so clones, approximately 79% being singletons. The sequenced sample consisted of PBMCs. These receptors originate from a middle-aged man in good health and CMV-seropositive.

The chain employs TRBV30 and TRBJ2-3; 7 positions agree with TRBD1. With 1 base clipped from V and 4 bases from J, the junction kept 2 bases outside the gene matches. This CDR3 contains 13 residues. Germline CDR1 is GTSNPN and CDR2 is SVGIG (reference sequence). Here the CDR3 reads CAWSGGGPDTQYF. The CDR3 DNA follows: TGTGCCTGGAGTGGAGGGGGCCCAGATACGCAGTATTTT.

This clone was detected once. The V and J genes are TRBV9 and TRBJ2-1; TRBD1 agrees at 7 bases. This CDR3 is built from 15 residues. V lost 4 bases, J lost 4 bases, and 8 bases stayed unmatched. Germline V gives CDR1 SGDLS, CDR2 YYNGEE. The CDR3 spells CASSYDRAGYNEQFF. In DNA, the CDR3 is TGTGCCAGCAGCTACGACAGGGCAGGATACAATGAGCAGTTCTTC. Drawing the rest from reference TRBV9 and TRBJ2-1, the complete variable domain is DSGVTQTPKHLITATGQRVTLRCSPRSGDLSVYWYQQSLDQGLQFLIQYYNGEERAKGNILERFSAQQFPDLHSELNLSSLELGDSALYFCASSYDRAGYNEQFFGPGTRLTVL.

The V and J genes are TRBV4-2 and TRBJ1-2; D possibly corresponds to TRBD1 (5 bases). Trimming stripped 1 base from V and 4 bases from J, with 13 bases between. The CDR3 spans 15 residues. Germline CDR1 reads LGHNA; CDR2 reads YNFKEQ. Here the CDR3 DNA reads TGTGCCAGCAGCCAAGTGCAGGGAGGGATCTATGGCTACACCTTC. Amino acids: CASSQVQGGIYGYTF.

This sequence joins TRBV6-1 and TRBJ1-1; possibly TRBD1 for D (5 bases). V was shortened by 0 bases and J by 5 bases, with 10 bases between the two germline ends. CDR3 length equals 14 residues. CDR1 and CDR2 (germline): MNHNS, SASEGT. CDR3 amino acids: CASSEAWGGTEAFF. The CDR3 DNA reads TGTGCCAGCAGTGAAGCATGGGGGGGGACTGAAGCTTTCTTT.

The J gene is TRBJ2-5, the V gene TRBV2; the match to TRBD2 covers 10 bases. The CDR3 loop spans 15 amino acids. Germline CDR1 is SNHLY and CDR2 is FYNNEI. V dropped 5 bases and J dropped 4; count of bases not matched to a gene: 7. The CDR3 spells CASSWTSGGLETQYF. DNA for the CDR3: TGTGCCAGCAGTTGGACTAGCGGAGGTTTAGAGACCCAGTACTTC.

The chain has TRBV29-1 and TRBJ1-1, with 9 bases matching TRBD1. The CDR3 consists of 13 residues. CDR1 and CDR2 (germline): SQVTM, ANQGSEA. Trimming removed 6 bases from V and 3 bases from J; junction bases left unmatched: 5. The CDR3 is CSVPGQGHTEAFF. As DNA, the CDR3 is TGCAGCGTCCCTGGACAGGGGCACACTGAAGCTTTCTTT.

Concerning this clone itself: This specimen includes other DNA sequences encoding the same CDR3. The V gene is TRBV28, the J gene TRBJ1-2; TRBD1 is a possible D gene (6 bases). CDR1 and CDR2 from the germline V gene are MDHEN and SYDVKM. The CDR3 extends over 13 amino acids. V lost 6 bases and J lost 2, with 10 bases in between. CDR3 DNA sequence: TGTGCCAGCAGCCTCGGACAGAACTATGGCTACACCTTC. This encodes CASSLGQNYGYTF.

The chain employs TRBV30 and TRBJ1-1; 9 bases line up with TRBD1. Trimming took 7 bases from V and 4 from J; bases not matched to a gene: 4. Germline V CDR1 and CDR2: GTSNPN, SVGIG (reference sequence). CDR3 size: 12 residues. The CDR3 sequence is CAYTGGRTEAFF. Written as DNA, the CDR3 is TGTGCCTATACAGGGGGCCGCACTGAAGCTTTCTTT.

V and J are TRBV5-4 and TRBJ2-3; TRBD2 matches 8 bases. The V segment lost 4 bases and the J segment 0 bases; nucleotides outside the gene matches: 7. The CDR3 totals 16 residues. In germline, CDR1 is SGHNT, CDR2 YYREEE (reference sequence). The CDR3 nucleotides are TGTGCCAGCAGCCGAGGAGGACTAGCAAGCACAGATACGCAGTATTTT. It codes for CASSRGGLASTDTQYF. Combining the CDR3 with reference TRBV5-4 and TRBJ2-3 gives the whole variable domain ETGVTQSPTHLIKTRGQQVTLRCSSQSGHNTVSWYQQALGQGPQFIFQYYREEENGRGNFPPRFSGLQFPNYSSELNVNALELDDSALYLCASSRGGLASTDTQYFGPGTRLTVL.

This clone was counted between two and nine times. Distinct nucleotide sequences in the sample also encode this CDR3. The V and J genes are TRBV19 and TRBJ2-3; TRBD2 agrees at 8 bases. There are 15 residues in the CDR3. The trim removed 1 base at V and 0 bases at J, leaving 0 bases unmatched. From germline, CDR1 is LNHDA and CDR2 SQIVND (reference sequence). CDR3 coding DNA: TGTGCCAGTAGTATAGGCGGGGGGAGCACAGATACGCAGTATTTT. Translating it yields CASSIGGGSTDTQYF.

V gene TRBV5-4 combines with J gene TRBJ1-2; TRBD1 might be the D (5 bases). This CDR3 has 13 residues. V lost 3 bases, J lost 3 bases, and 9 bases lay in between. CDR1 and CDR2 (germline): SGHNT, YYREEE (reference sequence). Written as DNA, the CDR3 is TGTGCCAGCAGCTGGGGGGGAGACTATGGCTACACCTTC. It specifies CASSWGGDYGYTF.

The V call is TRBV5-1, the J call TRBJ1-1; TRBD1 matches 8 bases. The CDR3 spans 16 residues. J was trimmed by 1 base and V by 0 bases; bases with no gene match: 5. From germline, CDR1 is SGHRS and CDR2 YFSETQ. The CDR3 nucleotides read TGCGCCAGCAGCTTGGGGCGCACAGGGGGGAACACTGAAGCTTTCTTT. Its translation is CASSLGRTGGNTEAFF.

V gene TRBV11-3 combines with J gene TRBJ2-6; 7 bases are shared with TRBD2. The CDR3 covers 15 residues. Germline lookup yields CDR1 SGHNT and CDR2 YENEEA. V dropped 5 bases and J dropped 1; count of bases not matched to a gene: 2. This CDR3 is CASSGGVSGANVLTF. The CDR3, as DNA: TGTGCCAGCAGCGGGGGGGTTTCTGGGGCCAACGTCCTGACTTTC.

The genes are TRBV4-3 and TRBJ1-6, with 7 bases aligning to TRBD1. There are 16 residues in the CDR3. Per germline, CDR1 LGHNA and CDR2 YSLEER. J lost 10 bases, V lost 2 bases, and 11 bases had no gene match. This chain's CDR3 is CASSQLTGTVESPLHF. The DNA of the CDR3 is TGCGCCAGCAGCCAACTTACCGGGACAGTTGAGTCACCCCTCCACTTT.

The gene calls are TRBV6-1 and TRBJ1-2; 7 nucleotides line up with TRBD1. V lost 6 bases, J lost 4 bases, and 11 bases stayed unmatched. The CDR3 loop spans 15 amino acids. Germline V gene data show CDR1 as MNHNS and CDR2 as SASEGT. The CDR3 region is CASRDTGQESYGYTF. For the CDR3, the DNA is TGTGCCAGCAGAGACACCGGACAGGAGAGCTATGGCTACACCTTC.

The chain uses TRBV7-9 and TRBJ1-1, with D tentatively TRBD1 (6 bases). The CDR3 is made up of 13 amino acids. Deletions cut 6 bases from V and 3 bases from J, with 11 bases between. Germline assignment: CDR1 SEHNR and CDR2 FQNEAQ (reference sequence). The CDR3 DNA follows: TGTGCCAGCAGTCCGGACAGCTACACTGAAGCTTTCTTT. Protein product: CASSPDSYTEAFF.

The J gene is TRBJ1-4, the V gene TRBV5-1, with 7 bases matching TRBD1. This CDR3 has 14 amino acids. Germline CDR1 SGHRS, CDR2 YFSETQ. With V trimmed by 4 bases and J by 5 bases, 5 bases remained unmatched. The chain's CDR3 is CASSVGQPNEKLFF. The CDR3 DNA follows: TGCGCCAGCAGCGTGGGACAGCCGAATGAAAAACTGTTTTTT. Full variable domain (missing parts from reference TRBV5-1 and TRBJ1-4): KAGVTQTPRYLIKTRGQQVTLSCSPISGHRSVSWYQQTPGQGLQFLFEYFSETQRNKGNFPGRFSGRQFSNSRSEMNVSTLELGDSALYLCASSVGQPNEKLFFGSGTQLSVL.

The rearrangement joins TRBV6-1 to TRBJ1-2; the match to TRBD1 covers 7 bases. Per germline, CDR1 MNHNS and CDR2 SASEGT. V lost 5 bases to trimming and J lost 13 bases; unmatched junction nucleotides: 10. The CDR3 is made up of 12 amino acids. Here the CDR3 DNA reads TGTGCCAGCAGTCTAGCCCAGACAGGGATCACCTTC. Amino acid sequence: CASSLAQTGITF.

The V call is TRBV21-1, the J call TRBJ1-1; the table's D call TRBD1 went unverified against the DNA. TRBV21-1 is a known pseudogene. The CDR3 covers 14 residues. CDR3 loop: CASSKNRTNTEAFF. In DNA, the CDR3 is TGTGCCAGCAGCAAAAACAGGACCAACACTGAAGCTTTCTTT.

The chain joins TRBV29-1 to TRBJ2-2; TRBD1 matches 9 bases. Germline V gene sequence: CDR1 SQVTM, CDR2 ANQGSEA. This CDR3 has 15 amino acids. Trimming took 8 bases from V and 5 from J; bases not matched to a gene: 12. The DNA for the CDR3 is TGCAGCTGCCTTGGGGGGACAGGGTTTACCGGGGAGCTGTTTTTT. This gives the protein CSCLGGTGFTGELFF.

J is TRBJ2-5 and V is TRBV6-6; 11 bases are shared with TRBD1. Judging by the DNA end, TRBJ2-7 fits better; the J call may be wrong. Germline V CDR1 and CDR2: MNHNY, SVGAGI (reference sequence). This CDR3 is 15 amino acids long. The CDR3 sequence: CASSTGQGALYEQYF. As DNA, the CDR3 is TGTGCCAGCAGCACCGGACAGGGGGCCCTCTACGAGCAGTACTTC.